These T cell receptor beta chains were read from a single sample in a study of cytomegalovirus exposure and HLA in healthy donors. Method: immunoSEQ multiplex PCR; TCRdb's copy keeps in-frame clones and lacks some. The sample carries around 150,000 clones, 75% to 85% recorded once. Specimen: PBMCs. The receptors were gathered from a woman aged 45-65 years in good health and CMV-seropositive. Both conserved end residues are part of each CDR3. D genes are given only for firm matches. Some rows mark clone size as missing; the rest say once, few, many or name a class of expanded clone.

v_gene	j_gene	abundance	d_gene	CDR3nt	CDR3aa
TRBV27	TRBJ1-5	NA	NA	TGTGCCAGCAGTTTAGAACAGGCAGAACAGCCCCAGCATTTT	CASSLEQAEQPQHF
TRBV30	TRBJ2-1	NA	NA	TGTGCCTGGAGTGTAGGGGGACTAGAGCAGTTCTTC	CAWSVGGLEQFF
TRBV2	TRBJ2-7	once	NA	TGTGCCAGCAGTGCAAAGACCGGGACACACTACGAGCAGTACTTC	CASSAKTGTHYEQYF
TRBV27	TRBJ2-5	NA	TRBD1	TGTGCCAGCAGCCCCTTTAGACAGGGGCGCGAGACCCAGTACTTC	CASSPFRQGRETQYF
TRBV28	TRBJ2-7	NA	NA	TGTGCCAGCAGTCCAGGGTCAAACCCCTACTACGAGCAGTACTTC	CASSPGSNPYYEQYF
TRBV20-1	TRBJ1-3	few	NA	TGCAGTGCTAGAGCTCGAAACACCATATATTTT	CSARARNTIYF
TRBV7-3	TRBJ2-2	NA	NA	TGTGCCAGCAGCTTACTAGCCGGGAGCCAGGACGAGGAGCTGTTTTTT	CASSLLAGSQDEELFF
TRBV6-6	TRBJ1-2	NA	TRBD1	TGTGCCAGCAGTTACTCGGGGACAGGGGACACCTTC	CASSYSGTGDTF
TRBV27	TRBJ2-7	NA	NA	TGTGCCAGCAGTCTCCTGCGGGGCGAGCAGTACTTC	CASSLLRGEQYF
TRBV4-2	TRBJ2-7	NA	TRBD2	TGTGCCAGCAGCCAAGATTGGGCGGGAGGAAAATACGAGCAGTACTTC	CASSQDWAGGKYEQYF
TRBV9	TRBJ2-5	few	NA	TGTGCCAGCAGCGTAGGGAGGGGCTGGGACCAAGAGACCCAGTACTTC	CASSVGRGWDQETQYF
TRBV2	TRBJ2-4	NA	NA	TGTGCCAGCTCGGCGGGGCTCAGCATTCAGTACTTC	CASSAGLSIQYF
TRBV29-1	TRBJ2-5	NA	NA	TGCAGCGTTGTCCCCCCGGAGGAGACCCAGTACTTC	CSVVPPEETQYF
TRBV4-3	TRBJ1-3	NA	TRBD1	TGCGCCAGCAGCCAAGAAGCGGACAGGGCGAGAAACACCATATATTTT	CASSQEADRARNTIYF
TRBV5-1	TRBJ2-2	once	NA	TGCGCCAGCAGAGGCAGGGCGGCCGGGGAGCTGTTTTTT	CASRGRAAGELFF
TRBV5-1	TRBJ2-5	NA	TRBD1	TGCGCCAGCAGCGAATGGGACAGGGGGCAGGAGACCCAGTACTTC	CASSEWDRGQETQYF
TRBV5-1	TRBJ2-3	NA	NA	TGCGCCACTGGAGCTAGCGGCACAGATACGCAGTATTTT	CATGASGTDTQYF
TRBV11-2	TRBJ2-6	NA	NA	TGTGCCAGCAGCTCTTTACCTCCGAGCTCTGGGGCCAACGTCCTGACTTTC	CASSSLPPSSGANVLTF
TRBV6-1	TRBJ2-7	NA	TRBD1	TGTGCCAGCAGTGAAGCAGGAGGACAGGGGGTTTACGAGCAGTACTTC	CASSEAGGQGVYEQYF
TRBV11-2	TRBJ2-7	few	NA	TGTGCCAGCAGCTTACCAGGCCCCCACGAGCAGTACTTC	CASSLPGPHEQYF
TRBV9	TRBJ1-1	NA	NA	TGTGCCAGCAGCCCAGTGAACACTGAAGCTTTCTTT	CASSPVNTEAFF
TRBV30	TRBJ2-5	NA	NA	TGTGCCTGGAGAAGGAGCACAGAGACCCAGTACTTC	CAWRRSTETQYF
TRBV9	TRBJ2-1	NA	TRBD1	TGTGCCAGCAGCCGTTTCGGACAGGGGGCTAATGAGCAGTTCTTC	CASSRFGQGANEQFF
TRBV29-1	TRBJ1-1	NA	NA	TGCAGCGTCGCAGGGGACACTGAAGCTTTCTTT	CSVAGDTEAFF
TRBV6-5	TRBJ1-2	NA	NA	TGTGCCAGCAGACGCGGCCTTGACTATGGCTACACCTTC	CASRRGLDYGYTF
TRBV11-3	TRBJ2-5	NA	NA	TGTGCCAGCAGCTTAGGCGGGGTGGACCAAGAGACCCAGTACTTC	CASSLGGVDQETQYF
TRBV4-3	TRBJ1-1	NA	NA	TGCGCCAGCAGCCAAGATAAACAGGGTTATGACACTGAAGCTTTCTTT	CASSQDKQGYDTEAFF
TRBV7-9	TRBJ1-2	NA	NA	TGTGCCAGCACCTTAGGGGAGGGTGATGGCTACACCTTC	CASTLGEGDGYTF
TRBV6-6	TRBJ2-7	NA	TRBD1	TGTGCCAGCAGTCCTGGGACAGGCCGGGGTTACGAGCAGTACTTC	CASSPGTGRGYEQYF
TRBV10-3	TRBJ2-7	once	NA	TGTGCCATCAGTGATGCAGGCGGGAAGGACTCCTACGAGCAGTACTTC	CAISDAGGKDSYEQYF
TRBV7-8	TRBJ1-1	once	TRBD1	TGTGCCAGCAGCTTAGCACCGACAGGGCTTACTGAAGCTTTCTTT	CASSLAPTGLTEAFF
TRBV4-1	TRBJ2-5	NA	NA	TGCGCCAGCAGCCGTCCCGGAGAAGGGACCCAGTACTTC	CASSRPGEGTQYF
TRBV10-3	TRBJ1-5	once	NA	TGTGCCATCAGTGAGTCAGCAAACCATAGCAATCAGCCCCAGCATTTT	CAISESANHSNQPQHF
TRBV27	TRBJ2-1	few	TRBD2	TGTGCCAGCAGTTTACTCGCGACTAGCGGGGGGGTTTTGTACAATGAGCAGTTCTTC	CASSLLATSGGVLYNEQFF
TRBV7-9	TRBJ1-4	once	NA	TGTTCCAGCACCGATGTCGACGGCGGTAGAGGTCAAAAACTGTTTTTT	CSSTDVDGGRGQKLFF
TRBV18	TRBJ1-2	NA	NA	TGTGCCAGCTCACCGGCAACCTTAGGGGGCTATGGCTACACCTTC	CASSPATLGGYGYTF
TRBV5-4	TRBJ2-2	once	TRBD1	TGTGCCAGCAGCAAACCTACAGGGGTAGGGGAGCTGTTTTTT	CASSKPTGVGELFF
TRBV10-3	TRBJ2-5	NA	TRBD2	TGTGCCACCCACGAACGGGGGGACGGGGCGAGGGAGACCCAGTACTTC	CATHERGDGARETQYF
TRBV5-4	TRBJ2-3	once	TRBD2	TGTGCCAGCAGCTTGGAAGGCGGGAGAGCGACGCAGTATTTT	CASSLEGGRATQYF
TRBV2	TRBJ1-1	NA	TRBD1	TGTGCCAGCAGGAGGACAGGGGCCTCGAACACTGAAGCTTTCTTT	CASRRTGASNTEAFF
TRBV4-1	TRBJ1-1	NA	NA	TGCGCCAGCAGCCAAGTTGGGGAGAGCACTGAAGCTTTCTTT	CASSQVGESTEAFF
TRBV27	TRBJ2-2	few	NA	TGTGCCAGCAGGGGAGGTCCGAACACCGGGGAGCTGTTTTTT	CASRGGPNTGELFF
TRBV5-1	TRBJ2-7	NA	TRBD2	TGCGCCAGCAGCTTGGAAGCGGGGGAGCCCTACGAGCAGTACTTC	CASSLEAGEPYEQYF